This passage covers 5 T cell receptor beta chains from one sample sequenced in a study of shared clonotypes between healthy human individuals (dated by TCRdb to about 2020). Libraries were built with the immunoSEQ multiplex PCR assay. TCRdb's version of the immuneACCESS table is confined to in-frame rearrangements and falls short of the full clone set. An unresolved V gene accounts for under half of the shortfall where checked; the remainder is of unknown origin. Counted in this sample were over a million clones; 98% of them appeared once. About 0.45% of the sample lies in the top ten. Specimen: naive CD4+ T cells sorted from blood. The sample's cell subset or site label, decoded: CD45RA+ positively selected. The receptors come from a man aged 25-40 years in good health.

On this clone: Other DNA sequences in this specimen translate into the identical CDR3. CDR3 amino acids: CASSLGFYNEQFF. In DNA form, the CDR3 reads TGTGCCAGCAGTTTAGGTTTCTACAATGAGCAGTTCTTC. The V and J genes are TRBV27 and TRBJ2-1; D gene ambiguous. This CDR3 has 13 residues. V was shortened by 2 bases and J by 3 bases, with 5 bases between the two germline ends. Germline CDR1 and CDR2: MNHEY and SMNVEV (reference sequence).

In this sample, this clone turned up once. The genes are TRBV5-5 and TRBJ2-7; 9 nucleotides align to TRBD2. There are 15 residues in the CDR3. From germline, CDR1 is SGHKS and CDR2 YYEKEE (reference sequence). J gave up 3 bases and V 0 bases, and 4 bases lay outside the gene matches. CDR3 sequence (DNA): TGTGCCAGCAGCTTGGCTGCGGGAGGGGACTACGAGCAGTACTTC. It specifies CASSLAAGGDYEQYF.

V and J are TRBV4-3 and TRBJ1-4; D call uncertain. The CDR3 spans 14 residues. CDR1 is LGHNA, CDR2 YSLEER, per germline. V lost 1 base and J 7 bases, leaving 10 bases between the germline ends. CDR3 amino acids: CASSQVGKGEKLFF. CDR3 coding DNA: TGCGCCAGCAGCCAAGTGGGGAAGGGTGAAAAACTGTTTTTT.

The chain links TRBV7-2 to TRBJ2-3; no firm D call. This CDR3 is built from 13 residues. V lost 5 bases and J lost 2, with 8 bases in between. CDR1 SGHTA and CDR2 FQGNSA come from the germline V gene. The CDR3 sequence is CASSRTATDTQYF. The CDR3 DNA follows: TGTGCCAGCAGCCGTACAGCCACAGATACGCAGTATTTT.

The chain is built from TRBV10-3 and TRBJ2-7; D may be TRBD1 (5 bases). The CDR3 contains 13 residues. V dropped 10 bases and J dropped 4 bases, with 17 bases sitting between them. In germline, CDR1 is ENHRY, CDR2 SYGVKD. The CDR3 DNA sequence: TGTGCCACCCAGGGATTAGCTGGATACGAGCAGTACTTC. This sequence encodes CATQGLAGYEQYF.